This TCR beta chain was captured by sequencing in a study of response to subunit inactivated influenza vaccine. Trimming cost V 11 bases and J 0 bases; bases outside gene matches: 9. CDR3 size: 14 residues. The germline V gene encodes CDR1 LNHDA and CDR2 SQIVND (reference sequence). TCRdb fed the RT-PCR reads into MiXCR, producing one record per CDR3 protein. There are approximately 730,000 distinct CDR3 sequences in the sample; approximately 14% occur only once, and around 7% lies in the top ten. The sample was PBMCs from blood, taken around 15 days before vaccination. V gene TRBV19 combines with J gene TRBJ1-2; 7 positions match TRBD1. The receptor comes from a man aged 45-65 years who received an inactivated influenza vaccine. In nucleotides, the CDR3 is TGTGCCGTAAAACAGGGGACAACTAACTATGGCTACACCTTC. This codes for CAVKQGTTNYGYTF.